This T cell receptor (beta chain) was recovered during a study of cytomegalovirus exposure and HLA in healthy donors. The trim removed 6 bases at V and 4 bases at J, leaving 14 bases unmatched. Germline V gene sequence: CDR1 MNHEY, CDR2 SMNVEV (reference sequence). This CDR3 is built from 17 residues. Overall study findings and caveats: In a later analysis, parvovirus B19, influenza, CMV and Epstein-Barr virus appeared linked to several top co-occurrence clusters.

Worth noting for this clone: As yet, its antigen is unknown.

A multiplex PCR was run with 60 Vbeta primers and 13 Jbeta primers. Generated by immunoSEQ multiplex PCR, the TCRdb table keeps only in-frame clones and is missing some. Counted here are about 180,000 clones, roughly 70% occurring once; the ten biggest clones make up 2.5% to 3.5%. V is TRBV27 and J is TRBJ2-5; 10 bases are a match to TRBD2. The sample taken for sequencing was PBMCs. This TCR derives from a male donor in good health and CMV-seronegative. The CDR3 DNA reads TGTGCCAGCAGCGCCCTCAAGCGGGAGGGCCCTCGAGAGACCCAGTACTTC. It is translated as CASSALKREGPRETQYF.